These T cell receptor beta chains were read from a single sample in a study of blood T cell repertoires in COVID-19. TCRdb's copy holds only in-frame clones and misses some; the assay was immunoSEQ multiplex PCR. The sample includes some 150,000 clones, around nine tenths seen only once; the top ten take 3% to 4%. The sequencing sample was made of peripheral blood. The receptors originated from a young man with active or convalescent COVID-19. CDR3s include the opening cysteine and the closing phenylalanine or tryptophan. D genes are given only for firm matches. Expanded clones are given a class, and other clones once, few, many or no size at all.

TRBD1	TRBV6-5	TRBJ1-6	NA	CASSPRQGPNSPLHF	TGTGCCAGCAGTCCTCGACAGGGACCGAATTCACCCCTCCACTTT
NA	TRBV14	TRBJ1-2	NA	CASSQALGARKGGYTF	TGTGCCAGCAGCCAAGCTCTGGGGGCCCGAAAAGGAGGCTACACCTTC
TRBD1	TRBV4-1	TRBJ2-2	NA	CASSSWGQGSTGELFF	TGCGCCAGCAGTTCCTGGGGACAGGGGAGCACCGGGGAGCTGTTTTTT
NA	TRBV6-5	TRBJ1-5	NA	CASSYTAGGNQPQHF	TGTGCCAGCAGTTACACCGCAGGGGGCAATCAGCCCCAGCATTTT
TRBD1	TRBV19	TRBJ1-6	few	CASNRGSGTGSSPLHF	TGTGCCAGTAACCGGGGGAGCGGGACAGGGAGTTCACCCCTCCACTTT
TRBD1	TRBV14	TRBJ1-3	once	CASSEQGTAGNTIYF	TGTGCCAGCAGCGAACAGGGGACCGCCGGAAACACCATATATTTT
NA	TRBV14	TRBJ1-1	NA	CASSQSRNTEAFF	TGTGCCAGCAGCCAGTCCAGGAACACTGAAGCTTTCTTT
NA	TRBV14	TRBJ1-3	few	CASSQVMGASGNTIYF	TGTGCCAGCAGCCAAGTTATGGGGGCGTCTGGAAACACCATATATTTT
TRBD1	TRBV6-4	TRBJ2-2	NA	CASSEDRDNTGELFF	TGTGCCAGCAGTGAGGACAGGGATAACACCGGGGAGCTGTTTTTT
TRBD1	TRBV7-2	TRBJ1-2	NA	CASSSAGQPYGYTF	TGTGCCAGCAGCTCCGCGGGACAGCCCTATGGCTACACCTTC
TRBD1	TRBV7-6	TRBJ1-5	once	CASSSGQGNQPQHF	TGTGCCAGCAGTTCAGGACAGGGCAATCAGCCCCAGCATTTT
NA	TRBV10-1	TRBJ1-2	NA	CASSESREYYGYTF	TGCGCCAGCAGTGAGTCCCGGGAATACTATGGCTACACCTTC
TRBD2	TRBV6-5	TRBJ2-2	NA	CASNRLAANTGELFF	TGTGCCAGCAATCGACTAGCGGCGAACACCGGGGAGCTGTTTTTT
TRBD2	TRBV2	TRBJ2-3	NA	CASEEAGVTQYF	TGTGCCAGCGAGGAGGCGGGAGTGACGCAGTATTTT
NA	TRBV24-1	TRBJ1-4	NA	CATSDDSSHEKLFF	TGTGCCACCAGTGATGACAGTTCTCATGAAAAACTGTTTTTT
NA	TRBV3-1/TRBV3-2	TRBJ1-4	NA	CASSPRGGVREKLFF	TGTGCCAGCAGCCCCCGCGGAGGGGTGCGGGAAAAACTGTTTTTT
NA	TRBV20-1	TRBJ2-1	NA	CSALNNEQFF	TGCAGTGCTCTTAACAATGAGCAGTTCTTC
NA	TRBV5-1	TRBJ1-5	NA	CASSLVTGNNQPQHF	TGCGCCAGCAGCTTGGTGACAGGCAACAATCAGCCCCAGCATTTT
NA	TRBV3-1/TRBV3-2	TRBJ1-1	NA	CASSQDRGRTEAFF	TGTGCCAGCAGCCAAGATCGGGGGAGAACTGAAGCTTTCTTT
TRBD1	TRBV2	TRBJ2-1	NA	CASRPNRGSYNEQFF	TGTGCCAGCAGACCTAACAGGGGCTCCTACAATGAGCAGTTCTTC
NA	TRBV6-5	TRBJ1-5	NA	CASSYSLSQPQHF	TGTGCCAGCAGTTACTCTCTAAGTCAGCCCCAGCATTTT
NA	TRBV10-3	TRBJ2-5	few	CAITGGGETQYF	TGTGCCATCACCGGGGGTGGGGAGACCCAGTACTTC
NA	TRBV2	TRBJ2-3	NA	CASSGGITDTQYF	TGTGCCAGCAGTGGAGGAATCACAGATACGCAGTATTTT
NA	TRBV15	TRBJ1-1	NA	CATSRAPLEVRNTEAFF	TGTGCCACCAGCAGAGCCCCCCTTGAGGTCAGAAACACTGAAGCTTTCTTT